This T cell receptor beta chain was sequenced during a study of tumor and adjacent non-tumor tissue in lung cancer. No cell sorting was done before RNA was extracted from the tissue. Three rounds of nested PCR, following a modified ARM-PCR protocol, produced the TCRbeta library. Using its own MiXCR run on the multiplex PCR reads, TCRdb lists one record per CDR3 protein. The sample consists of around 71,000 distinct CDR3 sequences, 55% to 75% of them appearing once. About this clonotype itself: At one end, the junction sequence differs from germline, possibly due to a read error.

The CDR3 length is 14 residues. Germline V gene lookup returns CDR1 MNHEY and CDR2 SVGAGI. The genes are TRBV6-5 and TRBJ2-7, with D unclear. What was sequenced was lung tumor tissue. The TCR originated in a woman aged 40 to 49 with non-small cell lung cancer. The CDR3 loop is CASSYLEKGGDQYF. The CDR3 DNA reads TGTGCCAGTAGTTACCTTGAAAAAGGCGGCGACCAGTACTTC.